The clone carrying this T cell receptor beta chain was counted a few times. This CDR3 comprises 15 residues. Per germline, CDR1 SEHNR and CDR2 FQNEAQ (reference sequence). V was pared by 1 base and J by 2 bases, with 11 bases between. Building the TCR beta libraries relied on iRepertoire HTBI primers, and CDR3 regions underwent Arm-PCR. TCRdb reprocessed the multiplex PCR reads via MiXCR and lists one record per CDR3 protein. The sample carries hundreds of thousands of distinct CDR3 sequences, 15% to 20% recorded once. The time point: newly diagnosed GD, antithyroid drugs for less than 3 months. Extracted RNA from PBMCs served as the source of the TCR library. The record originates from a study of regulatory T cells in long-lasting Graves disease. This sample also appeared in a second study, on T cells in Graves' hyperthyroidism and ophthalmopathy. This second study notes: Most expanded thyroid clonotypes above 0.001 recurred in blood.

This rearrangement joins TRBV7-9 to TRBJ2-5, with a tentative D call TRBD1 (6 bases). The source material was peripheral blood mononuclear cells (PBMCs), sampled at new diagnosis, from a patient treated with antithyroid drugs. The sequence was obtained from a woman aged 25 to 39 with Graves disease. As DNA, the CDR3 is TGTGCCAGCAGCTTAGGTGACAGGTTGCAAGAGACCCAGTACTTC. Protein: CASSLGDRLQETQYF.